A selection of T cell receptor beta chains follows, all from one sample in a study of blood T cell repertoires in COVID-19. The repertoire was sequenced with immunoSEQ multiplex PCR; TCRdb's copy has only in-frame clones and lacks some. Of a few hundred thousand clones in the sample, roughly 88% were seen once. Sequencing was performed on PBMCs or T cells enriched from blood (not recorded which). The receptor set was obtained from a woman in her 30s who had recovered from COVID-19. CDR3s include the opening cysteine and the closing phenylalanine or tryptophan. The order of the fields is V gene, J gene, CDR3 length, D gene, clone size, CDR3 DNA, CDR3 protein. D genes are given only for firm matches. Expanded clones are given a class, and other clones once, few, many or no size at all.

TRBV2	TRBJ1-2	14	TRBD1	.	TGTGCCAGCCCCCGCCTGGGCAGGGGGCATGGCTACACCTTC	CASPRLGRGHGYTF
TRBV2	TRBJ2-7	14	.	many	TGTGCCAGCAAACGTGAGGCCATAGCCGGCGAGCAGTACTTC	CASKREAIAGEQYF
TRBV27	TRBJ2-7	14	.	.	TGTGCCAGCAGCCGGGTCCTACCAACCTACGAGCAGTACTTC	CASSRVLPTYEQYF
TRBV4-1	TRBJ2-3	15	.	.	TGCGCCAGCAGCCAACGGCGGTATCGCACAGATACGCAGTATTTT	CASSQRRYRTDTQYF
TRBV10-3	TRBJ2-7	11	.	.	TGTGCCATCAGTGTACAGAACGAGCAGTACTTC	CAISVQNEQYF
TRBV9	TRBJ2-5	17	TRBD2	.	TGTGCCAGCAGCAACAGACCTGTAACGGGAGGAGGAGAGACCCAGTACTTC	CASSNRPVTGGGETQYF
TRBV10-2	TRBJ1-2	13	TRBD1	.	TGCGCCAGCAGTGAGTGGGACAGCTATGGCTACACCTTC	CASSEWDSYGYTF
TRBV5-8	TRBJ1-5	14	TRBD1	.	TGTGCCAGCAGCTTGGGACAGGGTGGTCAGCCCCAGCATTTT	CASSLGQGGQPQHF
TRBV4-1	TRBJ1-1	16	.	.	TGCGCCAGCAGCCGAAACAGGCTTACCGGGAACACTGAAGCTTTCTTT	CASSRNRLTGNTEAFF
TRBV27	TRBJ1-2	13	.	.	TGTGCCAGCAGTTTTGCCACAGGGTATGGCTACACCTTC	CASSFATGYGYTF
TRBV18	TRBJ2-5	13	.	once	TGTGCCAGCTCACCAAGGGGTACAGAGACCCAGTACTTC	CASSPRGTETQYF
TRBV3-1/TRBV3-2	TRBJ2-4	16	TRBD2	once	TGTGCCAGCAGCCAAGCCCGCGGCGGGGGGAGGGACATTCAGTACTTC	CASSQARGGGRDIQYF
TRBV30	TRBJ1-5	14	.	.	TGTGCCTGGAGTGTAAGTTCAGGGAATCAGCCCCAGCATTTT	CAWSVSSGNQPQHF
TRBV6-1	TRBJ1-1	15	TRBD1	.	TGTGCCAGCAGTGAAGTTACTCTAGGACAGGGTGGCGCTTTCTTT	CASSEVTLGQGGAFF
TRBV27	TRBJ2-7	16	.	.	TGTGCCAGCAGTCCCTCTAACGGGGAGATGTCCTACGAGCAGTACTTC	CASSPSNGEMSYEQYF
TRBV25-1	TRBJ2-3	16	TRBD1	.	TGTGCCAGCAGTGCATGGGACAGGGGACCCACAGATACGCAGTATTTT	CASSAWDRGPTDTQYF
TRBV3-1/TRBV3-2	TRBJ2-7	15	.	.	TGTGCCAGCAGCCAAGTACTAACAGGGAATTACGAGCAGTACTTC	CASSQVLTGNYEQYF
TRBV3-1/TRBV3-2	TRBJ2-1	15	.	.	TGTGCCAGCAGCCCCCGTCAGGACAAATACAATGAGCAGTTCTTC	CASSPRQDKYNEQFF
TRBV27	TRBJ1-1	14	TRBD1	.	TGTGCCAGCAGCCCAATTCAGGGGGCCACGGGAGCTTTCTTT	CASSPIQGATGAFF
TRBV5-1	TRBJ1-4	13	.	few	TGCGCCAGCAGCTTGGCCCTACCTGAAAAACTGTTTTTT	CASSLALPEKLFF
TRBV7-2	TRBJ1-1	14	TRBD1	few	TGTGCCAGCAGCTCTGACAGGGCGGACACTGAAGCTTTCTTT	CASSSDRADTEAFF
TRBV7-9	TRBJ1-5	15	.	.	TGTGCCAGCAGCTTAGATTTGGAGGCAGGACAGCCCCAGCATTTT	CASSLDLEAGQPQHF
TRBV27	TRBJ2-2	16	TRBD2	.	TGTGCCAGCAAACATAGCGGGGGGGCCGACACCGGGGAGCTGTTTTTT	CASKHSGGADTGELFF
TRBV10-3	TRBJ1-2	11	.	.	TGTGCCACAGGACAGAACTATGGCTACACCTTC	CATGQNYGYTF
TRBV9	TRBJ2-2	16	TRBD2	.	TGTGCCAGCAGCGAGAGGGGACTAGCGGTAACCGGGGAGCTGTTTTTT	CASSERGLAVTGELFF
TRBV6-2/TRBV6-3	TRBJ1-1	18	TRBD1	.	TGTGCCAGCAGCATTCAGACGGGACAGGGGAAAATGAACACTGAAGCTTTCTTT	CASSIQTGQGKMNTEAFF
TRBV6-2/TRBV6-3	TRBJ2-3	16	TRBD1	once	TGTGCCAGCAGCCCAAGGGACAGAGCTAGCACAGATACGCAGTATTTT	CASSPRDRASTDTQYF
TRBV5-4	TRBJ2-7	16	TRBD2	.	TGTGCCAGCAGTCCCTTTGTAGCGGGAGGGCCGGACGAGCAGTACTTC	CASSPFVAGGPDEQYF
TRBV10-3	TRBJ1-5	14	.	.	TGTGCCATCAGTGAGCTAGGCGCCGATCAGCCCCAGCATTTT	CAISELGADQPQHF
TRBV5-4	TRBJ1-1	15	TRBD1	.	TGTGCCAGCAGCGAGGGACAGAGCATGAACACTGAAGCTTTCTTT	CASSEGQSMNTEAFF
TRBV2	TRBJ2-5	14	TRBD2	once	TGTGCCAGCAAGGAGATAGCGGGAGTCGAGACCCAGTACTTC	CASKEIAGVETQYF
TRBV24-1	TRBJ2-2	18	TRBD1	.	TGTGCCACCAGTGAGCCCGGGACAGCTCCCACGAACACCGGGGAGCTGTTTTTT	CATSEPGTAPTNTGELFF
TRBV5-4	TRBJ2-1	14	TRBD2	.	TGTGCCAGCGGCGGGGGGGCGAAATACAATGAGCAGTTCTTC	CASGGGAKYNEQFF
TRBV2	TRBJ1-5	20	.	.	TGTGCCAGCAGTGACCTGGAGATGGACCGACCTCGACAGAGCAATCAGCCCCAGCATTTT	CASSDLEMDRPRQSNQPQHF
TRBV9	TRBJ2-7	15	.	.	TGTGCCAGCAGCGTAGATCCAGGGAACCCCTACGAGCAGTACTTC	CASSVDPGNPYEQYF
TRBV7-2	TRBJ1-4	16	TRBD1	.	TGTGCCAGCAGCTTGAAAACAGGGGTTAACGATGAAAAACTGTTTTTT	CASSLKTGVNDEKLFF
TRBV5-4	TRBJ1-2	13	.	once	TGTGCCAGCAGCTTAACTCAGGCATATGGCTACACCTTC	CASSLTQAYGYTF
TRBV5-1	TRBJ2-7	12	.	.	TGCGCCAGCAGCCATGACAGCTACGAGCAGTACTTC	CASSHDSYEQYF
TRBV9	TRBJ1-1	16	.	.	TGTGCCAGCAGCGTAGTCCCTACAGGGCTGAACACTGAAGCTTTCTTT	CASSVVPTGLNTEAFF
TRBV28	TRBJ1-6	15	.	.	TGTGCCAGCAGTTTAGTAGCAGGGCGGAGTTCACCCCTCCACTTT	CASSLVAGRSSPLHF
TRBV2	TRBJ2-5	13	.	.	TGTGCCAGCAGAGCAGGGGTATTAGAGACCCAGTACTTC	CASRAGVLETQYF
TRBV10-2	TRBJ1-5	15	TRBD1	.	TGCGCCAGCAGTGCGGACAGGGTAGGGGGTCAGCCCCAGCATTTT	CASSADRVGGQPQHF
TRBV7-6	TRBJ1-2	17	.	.	TGTGCCAGCAGCGTAGCCCCAGGTCAGGGTGTGGGCTATGGCTACACCTTC	CASSVAPGQGVGYGYTF
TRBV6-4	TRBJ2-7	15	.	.	TGTGCCAGCAGTGACTCGAATGGACACCTCTACGAGCAGTACTTC	CASSDSNGHLYEQYF
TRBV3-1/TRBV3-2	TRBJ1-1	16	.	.	TGTGCCAGCAGCCTAGCTGGCGCTACTATGAACACTGAAGCTTTCTTT	CASSLAGATMNTEAFF
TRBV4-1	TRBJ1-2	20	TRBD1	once	TGCGCCAGCAGCCAAGCCTTTCCGGGACAGGGGACACTACTAACTATAGGCTACACCTTC	CASSQAFPGQGTLLTIGYTF
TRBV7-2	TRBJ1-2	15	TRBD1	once	TGTGCCAGCAGCCTTCAGACAGGGGGCCACTATGGCTACACCTTC	CASSLQTGGHYGYTF
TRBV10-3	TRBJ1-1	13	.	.	TGTGCCATCAGACAGTCGATGAACACTGAAGCTTTCTTT	CAIRQSMNTEAFF
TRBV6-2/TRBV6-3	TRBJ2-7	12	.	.	TGTGCCAGCAGTTACTCGACATCCCTTGAGTACTTC	CASSYSTSLEYF
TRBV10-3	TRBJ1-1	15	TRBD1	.	TGTGCCATCAGTGGTAAGGGGGCGGTGAACACTGAAGCTTTCTTT	CAISGKGAVNTEAFF
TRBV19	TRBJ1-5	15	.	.	TGTGCCAGTAGTCCAGGCGCTGGCAGGGCGATATCCCAGCATTTT	CASSPGAGRAISQHF
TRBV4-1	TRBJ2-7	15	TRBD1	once	TGCGCCAGCAGCCCCCTTCACAGACAGGGTGGAGAGCAGTACTTC	CASSPLHRQGGEQYF
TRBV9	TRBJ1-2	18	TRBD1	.	TGTGCCAGCAGCGTAAAGGTGGACAGGGGGGAAGCTAACTATGGCTACACCTTC	CASSVKVDRGEANYGYTF
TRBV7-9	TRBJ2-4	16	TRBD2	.	TGTGCCAGCAGCTTAGCCTTGGGACTAGTGGCAAACATTCAGTACTTC	CASSLALGLVANIQYF
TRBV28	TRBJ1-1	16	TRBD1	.	TGTGCCAGCAGTAAGGGGGCGGGTGAGGTGAACACTGAAGCTTTCTTT	CASSKGAGEVNTEAFF
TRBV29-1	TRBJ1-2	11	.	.	TGCAGCGGCCTCCGACAGGATGGCTACACCTTC	CSGLRQDGYTF
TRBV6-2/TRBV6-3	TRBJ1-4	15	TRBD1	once	TGTGCCAGCAGTTACTTCAGGGGGCGAGTTCAAAAACTGTTTTTT	CASSYFRGRVQKLFF
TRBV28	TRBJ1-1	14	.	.	TGTGCCAGCAGTTTATCGTATCGGGGGACTGAAGCTTTCTTT	CASSLSYRGTEAFF
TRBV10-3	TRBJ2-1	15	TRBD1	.	TGTGCCATCAGCGTAACAGGGGGCGCATCACATGAGCAGTTCTTC	CAISVTGGASHEQFF